This T cell receptor (beta chain) is drawn from a study of regulatory T cells in long-lasting Graves disease (dated by TCRdb to 2020 to 2022). In terms of the full investigation: To count as having persistent Graves' disease, a patient had to have received antithyroid drug treatment for over 5 years with TSH receptor autoantibodies remaining persistently positive. A total of about 33 samples were covered by TCR sequencing, comprising approximately 13 persistent and around 20 newly diagnosed Graves' disease patients. This study used TCR sequencing and RNA sequencing of peripheral blood to compare persistent Graves' disease patients against newly diagnosed Graves' disease patients. Antithyroid drugs had been taken for around 9.8 years on average by persistent Graves' disease patients in the clinical cohort. The study was conducted in China and was registered as a clinical trial.

What the research found in general, with its limitations: Because the primary lesion, thyroid tissue, could not be accessed, the study looked at peripheral blood alone. Compared with newly diagnosed patients, patients with persistent Graves' disease had lower TCR Shannon entropy and fewer highly expanded clones, which suggests clonal expansion. Preferential use of TRBV28, TRBJ1-2 and TRBJ2-5 was observed in persistent disease, whereas TRBV20-1 and TRBJ2-1 were favored in newly diagnosed disease. More public clonotypes were shared among persistent patients (roughly 2,700) than among newly diagnosed patients (roughly 1,000). Sequencing and analysis were limited to the TCR beta chain. As a limitation, the authors acknowledged that the small sample size may reduce accuracy.

Deletion took 2 bases off V and 0 bases off J, with a span of 7 bases between the germline ends. CDR1 SGHTA and CDR2 FQGNSA were looked up in the germline V gene. From the cysteine up to the phenylalanine, the CDR3 has a length of 14 residues. Of all the DNA, just the CDR3 is kept, 42 bases in frame from base 1. The time point label, as the study defines it: persistent/refractory GD, antithyroid drugs over 5 years with positive TRAb. For both TCR sequencing and RNA sequencing, RNA was extracted from PBMCs in TRIzol. The diagnosis of Graves' disease followed American Thyroid Association guidelines. Patients were recruited from an endocrinology department in Xi'an, China. Each patient gave approximately 8.8 milliliters of peripheral blood, collected in an EDTA anticoagulant tube. Ficoll Paque Plus density gradient separation was used to isolate PBMCs, and no further T cell sorting was done. An Agilent 2100 Bioanalyzer and agarose gel were used to check RNA quality, and a NanoDrop 2000 was used to measure RNA concentration.

Only a few counts were recorded for this clonotype. The antigen it binds to is not known. There are no base qualities to consult, and no much larger clone falls within one base. The receptor library was made with multiplex PCR. Sequenced using an Illumina HiSeq 4000. CDR3 regions were amplified by Arm-PCR with iRepertoire HTBI primers to construct TCR beta libraries. PCR products were gel purified before sequencing. Per the authors' processing: Gene usage analysis of CDR3 amino acid clonotypes relied on the roughly 64 TRBV and 14 TRBJ segments identified across samples. Filtered high-quality paired reads were merged into contigs using COPE and FqMerger. BLAST was used to align contigs to IMGT TRBV, TRBD and TRBJ reference genes, and CDR3 was defined according to IMGT. Any clonotype with a frequency above 0.1% was counted as a highly expanded clone. Shannon entropy served as the measure of repertoire diversity, while the Gini coefficient captured V-J evenness. Public clonotypes were defined as clonotypes shared by more than one individual. Starting from the raw public reads, TCRdb applied fastp trimming at Q25, assembled clones with MiXCR and retained in-frame beta chains. Here each entry gathers all rows of one CDR3 protein and keeps the most common genes and DNA. V and J calls and clone size were set by TCRdb, not the authors. Present in this sample are approximately 400,000 distinct CDR3 sequences, around 22% of which were seen just once. The ten largest clones add up to 26% of the sample.

This chain is built from TRBV7-2 and TRBJ1-1; the D gene is unclear. Sequenced here: peripheral blood mononuclear cells (PBMCs), sampled when the disease was refractory, from a patient treated with antithyroid drugs. The sequence came from a female donor with Graves disease. The CDR3 reads CASSLMQMNTEAFF. In nucleotides, the sequence is TGTGCCAGCAGCTTAATGCAGATGAACACTGAAGCTTTCTTT.